This TCR beta chain was retrieved from a study of cytomegalovirus exposure and HLA in healthy donors. Trimming pared 0 bases from V and 4 bases from J, leaving 6 bases between. This CDR3 is 13 amino acids long. The germline V gene encodes CDR1 SGDLS and CDR2 YYNGEE. Primers: 60 Vbeta forward and 13 Jbeta reverse. Profiling relied on immunoSEQ multiplex PCR, and the TCRdb table lists in-frame clones only, not all of them. The profile shows over 100,000 clones, 75% to 90% of them singletons. The receptor was isolated from a man aged 35-49 years in good health and CMV-seronegative. The sequenced material came from PBMCs. The gene calls are TRBV9 and TRBJ2-3, with D unclear. The CDR3 sequence is CASSVGGPDTQYF. Written as DNA, the CDR3 is TGTGCCAGCAGCGTAGGAGGCCCAGATACGCAGTATTTT.